The 22 T cell receptor beta chains presented below share a single source sample, sequenced in a study of blood T cell repertoires in COVID-19. Sequenced by immunoSEQ multiplex PCR; TCRdb stores in-frame clones only, minus some. The sample shows about 230,000 clones, roughly 80% of them seen only once. Sequenced material: peripheral blood. These TCRs come from a woman aged 80 or older with acute or convalescent COVID-19.

The chain employs TRBV10-2 and TRBJ2-2, with 10 bases matching TRBD1. Germline V gene data show CDR1 as WSHSY and CDR2 as SAAADI. The CDR3 runs 16 residues. V was clipped by 6 bases and J by 6 bases; unmatched bases: 10. The CDR3: CASSPGTGVFAGELFF. CDR3 bases: TGCGCCAGCAGCCCCGGGACAGGGGTATTCGCCGGGGAGCTGTTTTTT.

The chain is built from TRBV5-1 and TRBJ1-1; 8 bases map to TRBD1. This CDR3 region has 14 residues. Germline loops: CDR1 SGHRS, CDR2 YFSETQ. V gave up 4 bases and J gave up 0 bases; unmatched junction bases: 2. The CDR3 DNA follows: TGCGCCAGCAGCGGACAGGGTATGAACACTGAAGCTTTCTTT. Residues: CASSGQGMNTEAFF.

This clone was observed a few times. The chain joins TRBV5-5 to TRBJ1-1; 8 positions match TRBD1. The CDR3 runs to 13 residues. Germline values: CDR1 SGHKS, CDR2 YYEKEE (reference sequence). V shed 4 bases, J shed 5 bases, and the junction held 4 bases outside the gene matches. The CDR3: CASSNDRGTEAFF. The CDR3, as DNA: TGTGCCAGCAGCAACGACAGGGGTACTGAAGCTTTCTTT.

The chain employs TRBV27 and TRBJ1-6; TRBD1 matches at 7 bases. Germline CDR1 MNHEY, CDR2 SMNVEV (reference sequence). The CDR3 loop spans 13 amino acids. Trimming cost V 10 bases and J 9 bases; bases outside gene matches: 9. CDR3 sequence (DNA): TGTGCCACCAGCGGACAGGCTACTTCACCCCTCCACTTT. It specifies CATSGQATSPLHF.

The V call is TRBV28, the J call TRBJ2-6; 7 nucleotides agree with TRBD2. The CDR3 totals 15 residues. The V segment lost 8 bases and the J segment 1 base; nucleotides outside the gene matches: 5. From germline, CDR1 is MDHEN and CDR2 SYDVKM. CDR3 loop: CASLAAISGANVLTF. The DNA of the CDR3 is TGTGCCAGCCTAGCGGCTATTTCTGGGGCCAACGTCCTGACTTTC.

The chain carries TRBV7-2 and TRBJ2-1; 7 nucleotides agree with TRBD1. The V and J ends lost 1 base and 9 bases, in that order; junction bases with no gene match: 9. This CDR3 contains 15 residues. Germline CDR1 is SGHTA and CDR2 is FQGNSA. Here the CDR3 reads CASSLGGGQLGEQFF. The CDR3 DNA sequence: TGTGCCAGCAGCTTAGGAGGGGGACAGCTGGGTGAGCAGTTCTTC.

The chain joins TRBV6-5 to TRBJ1-2; TRBD1 matches 8 bases. Per germline, CDR1 MNHEY and CDR2 SVGAGI. The CDR3 loop spans 15 amino acids. Trimming at V came to 5 bases and at J to 4 bases, leaving 9 bases not matched to a gene. As DNA, the CDR3 is TGTGCCAGCAGTACCCCAGGGGGCAGTGGCTATGGCTACACCTTC. It encodes CASSTPGGSGYGYTF.

This chain uses TRBV10-3 with TRBJ2-5, with TRBD1 matching 7 bases. V lost 6 bases, J lost 3 bases, and 7 bases stayed unmatched. The CDR3 length is 14 residues. Per germline, CDR1 ENHRY and CDR2 SYGVKD. The CDR3 loop is CAIRQRQGEETQYF. CDR3 DNA: TGTGCCATCAGACAGCGACAGGGTGAAGAGACCCAGTACTTC.

This clone is a singleton in its sample. The chain links TRBV24-1 to TRBJ2-1; the match to TRBD2 covers 8 bases. The length of the CDR3 is 13 residues. With V trimmed by 4 bases and J by 7 bases, 2 bases remained unmatched. CDR1 and CDR2 from the germline V gene are KGHDR and SFDVKD. The CDR3 DNA sequence: TGTGCCACCAGTGAGCCTAGCGGGAATGAGCAGTTCTTC. Its protein product is CATSEPSGNEQFF.

The chain employs TRBV10-3 and TRBJ1-3; a weak D match, TRBD1 (5 bases). The CDR3 length is 14 residues. The germline V gene has CDR1 ENHRY and CDR2 SYGVKD. The germline V and J ends were trimmed by 10 bases and 2 bases, with 15 bases remaining between them. As DNA, the CDR3 is TGTGCCACCGTTGAAGGGACTCCTGGAAACACCATATATTTT. Translation: CATVEGTPGNTIYF.

The count of this clone is one. The chain uses TRBV28 and TRBJ2-7; a weak D match, TRBD2 (6 bases). With 7 bases removed from V and 4 bases from J, the gap between germline ends came to 20 bases. CDR1 and CDR2 from the germline V gene are MDHEN and SYDVKM. The CDR3 runs to 15 residues. CDR3 protein: CASTLGGGRGYEQYF. CDR3 DNA sequence: TGTGCCAGCACCCTGGGAGGAGGGCGCGGTTACGAGCAGTACTTC.

This chain connects TRBV27 to TRBJ2-6; D possibly corresponds to TRBD2 (6 bases). The CDR3 contains 18 residues. The germline gives CDR1 MNHEY, CDR2 SMNVEV (reference sequence). The V gene lost 5 bases and the J gene lost 0 bases, with 17 bases spanning the gap. CDR3 sequence (DNA): TGTGCCAGCAGTCCACTTGGGGCGGGATACTCTGGGGCCAACGTCCTGACTTTC. Translating gives CASSPLGAGYSGANVLTF.

V gene TRBV7-2 combines with J gene TRBJ1-3; D is unclear. The V gene lost 1 base and the J gene lost 4 bases, with 14 bases spanning the gap. This CDR3 is 16 amino acids long. The germline gives CDR1 SGHTA, CDR2 FQGNSA. CDR3 region: CASSLGPPGWGNTIYF. CDR3 sequence (DNA): TGTGCCAGCAGCTTAGGTCCGCCAGGCTGGGGAAACACCATATATTTT.

This chain uses TRBV5-1 with TRBJ2-7; 10 bases agree with TRBD1. CDR3 size: 15 residues. CDR1 and CDR2 from the germline V gene are SGHRS and YFSETQ. Trimming cost V 5 bases and J 5 bases; bases outside gene matches: 10. In nucleotides, the CDR3 is TGCGCCAGCAGTTCAACCGGGACAGGGGCCCACGAGCAGTACTTC. Its translation is CASSSTGTGAHEQYF.

This chain uses TRBV7-8 with TRBJ2-1, with a weak D call TRBD2 (6 bases). V lost 5 bases, J lost 7 bases, and 24 bases lay in between. The length of the CDR3 is 17 residues. Germline V lookup: CDR1 SGHVS, CDR2 FQNEAQ. The CDR3 is CASSPGRELAAGNEQFF. The CDR3 coding sequence is TGTGCCAGCAGCCCAGGTCGGGAGCTCGCCGCGGGGAATGAGCAGTTCTTC.

The J gene is TRBJ1-5, the V gene TRBV4-1; perhaps TRBD1 as D (5 bases). This CDR3 has 14 residues. Germline V lookup: CDR1 MGHRA, CDR2 YSYEKL. The germline V and J ends were trimmed by 0 bases and 5 bases, with 8 bases remaining between them. The CDR3: CASSQDGADQPQHF. DNA of the CDR3: TGCGCCAGCAGCCAAGATGGGGCGGATCAGCCCCAGCATTTT.

The chain employs TRBV6-1 and TRBJ1-2; 12 nucleotides agree with TRBD1. The CDR3 runs to 16 residues. Germline CDR1 is MNHNS and CDR2 is SASEGT. The V and J ends lost 0 bases and 4 bases, in that order; junction bases with no gene match: 3. The CDR3 here is CASSEARDRGPYGYTF. The CDR3 nucleotides read TGTGCCAGCAGTGAAGCTAGGGACAGGGGGCCCTATGGCTACACCTTC.

The chain couples TRBV10-1 to TRBJ2-2; 10 nucleotides line up with TRBD2. The CDR3 is 19 residues long. V lost 0 bases, J lost 2 bases, and 9 bases stayed unmatched. In germline, CDR1 is WNHNN, CDR2 SYGVQD (reference sequence). CDR3 loop: CASSESGLAGALNTGELFF. The CDR3 DNA is TGCGCCAGCAGTGAGTCGGGCCTAGCGGGGGCCCTAAACACCGGGGAGCTGTTTTTT.

The chain recombines TRBV11-2 with TRBJ2-7; unclear D gene. This CDR3 is 13 amino acids long. Trimming took 0 bases from V and 9 from J, leaving 12 bases between them. The V gene's germline CDR1 is SGHAT and CDR2 FQNNGV. CDR3 sequence reads: CASSLDLWAGQYF. In DNA form, the CDR3 reads TGTGCCAGCAGCTTAGATCTTTGGGCAGGGCAGTACTTC.

This clone was recorded a few times. The chain couples TRBV11-2 to TRBJ1-2; D is undetermined. CDR1 SGHAT and CDR2 FQNNGV come from the germline V gene. The CDR3 runs to 12 residues. V lost 1 base, J lost 9 bases, and 9 bases lay in between. The CDR3 here is CASSLGRTSYTF. Written as DNA, the CDR3 is TGTGCCAGCAGCTTAGGGAGGACCAGCTACACCTTC.

This chain uses TRBV10-3 with TRBJ2-1, with 10 positions matching TRBD2. Trimming took 6 bases from V and 4 from J; bases not matched to a gene: 6. The CDR3 extends over 15 amino acids. CDR1 is ENHRY and CDR2 is SYGVKD in the germline V gene. This chain's CDR3 is CAIRVAGGRYNEQFF. CDR3 in DNA: TGTGCCATCAGGGTAGCGGGGGGCCGTTACAATGAGCAGTTCTTC.

The chain has TRBV7-8 and TRBJ2-5; 8 bases align to TRBD1. There are 15 residues in the CDR3. Trimming at V came to 2 bases and at J to 2 bases, leaving 4 bases not matched to a gene. Germline V gives CDR1 SGHVS, CDR2 FQNEAQ. In DNA, the CDR3 is TGTGCCAGCAGCTTAAACCAGGGGGCTCAAGAGACCCAGTACTTC. It encodes CASSLNQGAQETQYF.